The clone carrying this T cell receptor beta chain was recorded only once. Naive CD8 cells, CD45RO-negative and positively selected for CCR7, excluded terminally differentiated effector memory CD45RA+ cells. The data were taken from a study of shared clonotypes between healthy human individuals. Clones were read by immunoSEQ multiplex PCR, and TCRdb kept only the in-frame ones, dropping some. The data show about 610,000 clones, with approximately 96% seen just once and roughly 0.12% held by the top ten. Germline values: CDR1 LGHNA, CDR2 YNFKEQ. The CDR3 contains 16 residues. The J segment lost 5 bases and the V segment lost 3 bases, leaving 12 bases of the junction unmatched.

This chain links TRBV4-2 with TRBJ2-5, with TRBD2 matching over 7 bases. The clonotype was recovered from a woman in her twenties or thirties in good health. The material sequenced was naive CD8+ T cells sorted from blood. As DNA, the CDR3 is TGTGCCAGCAGCCAGGTCCAGGCGGGAGAGGGGGAGACCCAGTACTTC. Encoded protein: CASSQVQAGEGETQYF.